The clone carrying this TCR beta chain was seen a single time. Its antigen is unknown. It was with 60 Vbeta and 13 Jbeta primers that the PCR ran. Data came from immunoSEQ multiplex PCR; TCRdb stores just in-frame clones and leaves some out. Found here are roughly 90,000 clones, more than 75% of them singletons; the top ten hold around 2%. These data are taken from a study of cytomegalovirus exposure and HLA in healthy donors. General study findings and limits: An analysis done earlier found most TCR beta V segments productive about 87% or about 30% of the time. With further analysis later on, most CMV-associated TCR beta chains appeared HLA-restricted.

The V segment lost 5 bases and the J segment 0 bases; nucleotides outside the gene matches: 10. This CDR3 is built from 18 residues. CDR1 is MGHRA, CDR2 YSYEKL, per germline. This clonotype originated in a man aged 18-30 years in good health and CMV-seronegative. Sequences were obtained from PBMCs. The chain employs TRBV4-1 and TRBJ2-3; 11 bases map to TRBD2. CDR3 amino acids: CASSVGLAEDSSTDTQYF. The CDR3 bases are TGCGCCAGCAGCGTGGGACTAGCGGAAGACTCTAGCACAGATACGCAGTATTTT.